There are many counts of the clone carrying this TCR beta chain. Trimming shortened V by 0 bases and J by 0 bases, and 6 bases separated the two germline ends. This CDR3 region has 15 residues. The V gene's germline CDR1 is ENHRY and CDR2 SYGVKD. TCRdb independently ran MiXCR on the RT-PCR reads; one entry per CDR3 protein. The data contain roughly 30,000 distinct CDR3 sequences, 6.8% of them singletons. These data come from a study of patients and donors after allogeneic stem cell transplantation. The chain uses TRBV10-3 and TRBJ1-3; D remains ambiguous. The TCR comes from a human donor who was either an allogeneic HSCT recipient or a stem cell or donor lymphocyte infusion donor (not recorded which). It is not recorded whose cells these are; they may come from a transplant donor. The specimen was blood, either unsorted or a sorted T cell fraction (not recorded which). The DNA of the CDR3 is TGTGCCATCAGTGAGTCGAGAGTCTCTGGAAACACCATATATTTT. This translates into CAISESRVSGNTIYF.